This passage covers 24 T cell receptor beta chains from one sample sequenced in a study of cytomegalovirus exposure and HLA in healthy donors. Only in-frame clones appear in the TCRdb table, and some are missing; sequencing was by immunoSEQ multiplex PCR. The sample includes more than 90,000 clones, under 95% of them seen just once. Specimen: PBMCs. The receptor source for this set is a woman aged 25 to 39 in good health and CMV-seropositive.

The chain links TRBV5-1 to TRBJ2-1; 10 bases are shared with TRBD1. This CDR3 region has 15 residues. CDR1 is SGHRS and CDR2 is YFSETQ in the germline V gene. Unmatched junction bases numbered 9, after V lost 4 bases and J lost 8 bases. CDR3 in DNA: TGCGCCAGCAGCCGAGGACAGGGGGGGTTCGATGAGCAGTTCTTC. Its protein is CASSRGQGGFDEQFF.

The chain carries TRBV29-1 and TRBJ1-5; TRBD1 might be the D (5 bases). Germline loops: CDR1 SQVTM, CDR2 ANQGSEA. The V gene lost 6 bases and the J gene lost 4 bases, with 13 bases spanning the gap. The CDR3 sequence is 13 residues long. The CDR3 DNA reads TGCAGCGTGGGGGGGACGGGTAATCAGCCCCAGCATTTT. Translation gives CSVGGTGNQPQHF.

The chain uses TRBV7-8 and TRBJ1-1; possible D gene TRBD1, 5 bases. Germline V gene data show CDR1 as SGHVS and CDR2 as FQNEAQ. Trimming removed 3 bases from V and 1 base from J, with 9 bases in between. CDR3 length: 14 residues. CDR3: CASSFRTTNTEAFF. CDR3 sequence (DNA): TGTGCCAGCAGCTTCCGGACAACGAACACTGAAGCTTTCTTT.

V gene TRBV7-8 combines with J gene TRBJ1-4; D is possibly TRBD1 (5 bases). Germline V gene sequence: CDR1 SGHVS, CDR2 FQNEAQ. The length of the CDR3 is 15 residues. The germline V and J ends were trimmed by 6 bases and 5 bases, with 16 bases remaining between them. The CDR3 bases are TGTGCCAGCAGTTCGGAGCAGGGCCCGAATGAAAAACTGTTTTTT. This sequence encodes CASSSEQGPNEKLFF.

The chain couples TRBV18 to TRBJ2-1; D perhaps matches TRBD1 (5 bases). Per the germline V gene, CDR1 is KGHSH and CDR2 is LQKENI. The length of the CDR3 is 15 residues. V shed 0 bases and J shed 7 bases, with 13 bases lying between them. CDR3 in amino acids: CASSPPYTGSNEQFF. The CDR3 bases are TGTGCCAGCTCACCACCGTATACAGGTTCTAATGAGCAGTTCTTC.

CDR3 residues: CSVPGQGGGAYEQYF. The CDR3 nucleotides are TGCAGCGTCCCCGGACAGGGTGGGGGGGCTTACGAGCAGTACTTC. The rearrangement links TRBV29-1 to TRBJ2-7, with D possibly being TRBD1 (8 bases). Per the germline V gene, CDR1 is SQVTM and CDR2 is ANQGSEA. This CDR3 comprises 15 residues. V was shortened by 6 bases and J by 4 bases, with 22 bases between the two germline ends.

V is TRBV27 and J is TRBJ2-3; TRBD2 might be the D (5 bases). Per the germline V gene, CDR1 is MNHEY and CDR2 is SMNVEV (reference sequence). Trimming cost V 6 bases and J 3 bases, with 10 bases left between them. CDR3 length equals 13 residues. The CDR3 region has the DNA TGTGCCAGCAGCTCGGGGTTTACAGATACGCAGTATTTT. This gives the protein CASSSGFTDTQYF.

The chain recombines TRBV4-3 with TRBJ2-7; 7 bases line up with TRBD2. The CDR3 has 15 residues. With 1 base clipped from V and 2 bases from J, the junction kept 5 bases outside the gene matches. Per the germline V gene, CDR1 is LGHNA and CDR2 is YSLEER. CDR3: CASSQGGGWAYEQYF. The CDR3 DNA follows: TGCGCCAGCAGCCAAGGGGGGGGTTGGGCCTACGAGCAGTACTTC.

V gene TRBV27 combines with J gene TRBJ1-4; D unresolved. V dropped 3 bases and J dropped 8 bases, with 19 bases sitting between them. CDR3 size: 16 residues. Looked up from germline, CDR1 is MNHEY and CDR2 is SMNVEV (reference sequence). In DNA, the CDR3 is TGTGCCAGCAGTTTCTCAGGAAGGCTTAGTAAGGAAAAACTGTTTTTT. Its translation is CASSFSGRLSKEKLFF. Variable domain in full (rest from reference TRBV27 and TRBJ1-4): EAQVTQNPRYLITVTGKKLTVTCSQNMNHEYMSWYRQDPGLGLRQIYYSMNVEVTDKGDVPEGYKVSRKEKRNFPLILESPSPNQTSLYFCASSFSGRLSKEKLFFGSGTQLSVL.

The V gene is TRBV27, the J gene TRBJ2-7, with TRBD1 as a possible D gene (7 bases). The CDR3 consists of 15 residues. The V gene's germline CDR1 is MNHEY and CDR2 SMNVEV (reference sequence). Between the trimmed V and J ends, which lost 4 bases and 3 bases, there was a span of 16 bases. CDR3 amino acids: CASSSRRGPFYEQYF. CDR3 in DNA: TGTGCCAGCAGTTCCCGGAGGGGGCCCTTCTACGAGCAGTACTTC.

The rearrangement uses TRBV11-2 and TRBJ2-7, with a possible D match to TRBD1 (6 bases). CDR3 length equals 14 residues. The germline V gene has CDR1 SGHAT and CDR2 FQNNGV. V lost 6 bases and J 2 bases, leaving 14 bases between the germline ends. In DNA form, the CDR3 reads TGTGCCAGCAGTTCTCCGGGACAACCCTACGAGCAGTACTTC. This codes for CASSSPGQPYEQYF. Variable domain in full (rest from reference TRBV11-2 and TRBJ2-7): EAGVAQSPRYKIIEKRQSVAFWCNPISGHATLYWYQQILGQGPKLLIQFQNNGVVDDSQLPKDRFSAERLKGVDSTLKIQPAKLEDSAVYLCASSSPGQPYEQYFGPGTRLTVT.

This clone was observed a few times. This chain links TRBV19 with TRBJ1-5; D call uncertain. The CDR3 has 12 residues. Germline loops: CDR1 LNHDA, CDR2 SQIVND (reference sequence). Trimming stripped 11 bases from V and 1 base from J, with 9 bases between. CDR3 nucleotide sequence: TGTGCCGGAGGGCTCAGCAATCAGCCCCAGCATTTT. This translates into CAGGLSNQPQHF.

The chain joins TRBV7-8 to TRBJ2-7; D possibly corresponds to TRBD1 (6 bases). The CDR3 is 12 residues long. The germline CDR1 and CDR2 sequences are SGHVS and FQNEAQ. Trimming removed 5 bases at V and 5 bases at J, with 10 bases between. In nucleotides, the CDR3 is TGTGCCAGCAGCGGGGGCGTCCACGAGCAGTACTTC. As protein: CASSGGVHEQYF.

V and J are TRBV19 and TRBJ2-7; 7 nucleotides agree with TRBD1. Trimming removed 0 bases from V and 2 bases from J; junction bases left unmatched: 10. Germline CDR1 reads LNHDA; CDR2 reads SQIVND (reference sequence). There are 17 residues in the CDR3. The CDR3 bases are TGTGCCAGTAGTATAGATCTGTCGACAGGGAGTACCTACGAGCAGTACTTC. Residues: CASSIDLSTGSTYEQYF.

The chain uses TRBV6-4 and TRBJ2-5, with TRBD1 matching over 7 bases. V dropped 0 bases and J dropped 6; count of bases not matched to a gene: 7. Looked up from germline, CDR1 is MRHNA and CDR2 is SNTAGT. The CDR3 length is 15 residues. CDR3 residues: CASSDSLNRGQTQYF. In DNA form, the CDR3 reads TGTGCCAGCAGTGACTCTTTGAACAGGGGTCAGACCCAGTACTTC.

The J gene is TRBJ2-7, the V gene TRBV2; TRBD2 is a possible D gene (6 bases). Trimming removed 4 bases at V and 9 bases at J, with 22 bases between. Germline V lookup: CDR1 SNHLY, CDR2 FYNNEI. The CDR3 covers 15 residues. The CDR3 nucleotides are TGTGCCAGCAGTGTTCCCGCCGGGGGAGTGGGGGGGCAGTACTTC. It codes for CASSVPAGGVGGQYF. Full variable domain (outside the CDR3, taken from reference TRBV2 and TRBJ2-7): EPEVTQTPSHQVTQMGQEVILRCVPISNHLYFYWYRQILGQKVEFLVSFYNNEISEKSEIFDDQFSVERPDGSNFTLKIRSTKLEDSAMYFCASSVPAGGVGGQYFGPGTRLTVT.

This sequence joins TRBV7-6 and TRBJ2-1; D is unresolved. The V gene's germline CDR1 is SGHVS and CDR2 FNYEAQ. This CDR3 contains 13 residues. V dropped 5 bases and J dropped 9 bases, with 14 bases sitting between them. The CDR3 nucleotides are TGTGCCAGCAGCCTCCCCGGGTCCGGTGAGCAGTTCTTC. Protein: CASSLPGSGEQFF.

The V and J genes are TRBV27 and TRBJ2-7; 9 positions agree with TRBD2. V shed 1 base, J shed 1 base, and the junction held 5 bases outside the gene matches. Germline V gene lookup returns CDR1 MNHEY and CDR2 SMNVEV (reference sequence). This CDR3 has 16 amino acids. CDR3 in amino acids: CASSLWAGGPSYEQYF. The DNA for the CDR3 is TGTGCCAGCAGTTTATGGGCGGGAGGGCCGTCCTACGAGCAGTACTTC.

V gene TRBV5-1 combines with J gene TRBJ1-1; D uncertain. The germline V gene has CDR1 SGHRS and CDR2 YFSETQ. This CDR3 region has 14 residues. V lost 2 bases and J lost 1, with 9 bases in between. The CDR3 DNA reads as TGCGCCAGCAGCTTTGGTACTTCGAACACTGAAGCTTTCTTT. Its translation: CASSFGTSNTEAFF.

The genes are TRBV28 and TRBJ2-3; TRBD2 might be the D (6 bases). The CDR3 covers 18 residues. V was pared by 7 bases and J by 4 bases, with 27 bases between. Germline CDR1 and CDR2: MDHEN and SYDVKM. CDR3 in amino acids: CASTLRPGDSRGADTQYF. Here the CDR3 DNA reads TGTGCCAGCACCCTTCGCCCCGGGGACTCCCGAGGCGCAGATACGCAGTATTTT.

V is TRBV28 and J is TRBJ1-1; the D gene is possibly TRBD1 (5 bases). With 8 bases removed from V and 0 bases from J, the gap between germline ends came to 13 bases. The CDR3 is made up of 14 amino acids. The germline CDR1 and CDR2 sequences are MDHEN and SYDVKM. The CDR3 sequence: CASETWGVNTEAFF. The CDR3, as DNA: TGTGCCAGCGAAACTTGGGGGGTGAACACTGAAGCTTTCTTT.

V gene TRBV18 combines with J gene TRBJ1-4, with TRBD1 as a possible D gene (5 bases). The V end lost 3 bases, the J end lost 7 bases, and 15 bases lay between the germline ends. This CDR3 comprises 15 residues. Germline values: CDR1 KGHSH, CDR2 LQKENI. CDR3 sequence (DNA): TGTGCCAGCTCACCCACGGCAGGGTGGGGTGAAAAACTGTTTTTT. Amino acid sequence: CASSPTAGWGEKLFF.

J is TRBJ2-7 and V is TRBV5-6; 7 positions match TRBD1. CDR3 length: 14 amino acids. Trimming cost V 4 bases and J 1 base; bases outside gene matches: 5. Germline CDR1 reads SGHDT; CDR2 reads YYEEEE. CDR3 loop: CASSGTALSYEQYF. CDR3 DNA: TGTGCCAGCAGCGGGACAGCATTATCCTACGAGCAGTACTTC.

The chain recombines TRBV28 with TRBJ2-1, with a tentative D call TRBD2 (5 bases). V gave up 3 bases and J gave up 3 bases, with 9 bases separating them. Germline V gene lookup returns CDR1 MDHEN and CDR2 SYDVKM. This CDR3 contains 14 residues. CDR3 coding DNA: TGTGCCAGCAGTTTGCGGGCCCGCTACAATGAGCAGTTCTTC. Amino acid sequence: CASSLRARYNEQFF.